These 23 T cell receptor beta chains originate from one sample sequenced in a study of cytomegalovirus exposure and HLA in healthy donors. The PCR had 60 Vbeta and 13 Jbeta primers. Generated by immunoSEQ multiplex PCR, the TCRdb table keeps only in-frame clones and is missing some. Of under 50,000 clones listed, roughly 87% are singletons. Input material: PBMCs. These receptors were taken from a woman between 40 and 55 years old in good health and CMV-seropositive.

The chain carries TRBV29-1 and TRBJ1-5; perhaps TRBD1 as D (6 bases). CDR3 length equals 16 residues. The V and J ends lost 4 bases and 3 bases respectively, with 19 bases between them. Germline CDR1 and CDR2: SQVTM and ANQGSEA. Here the CDR3 DNA reads TGCAGCGTTGCGGACCTTAATGCAGGGGACAATCAGCCCCAGCATTTT. Translated, it gives CSVADLNAGDNQPQHF. The full variable domain, in which reference TRBV29-1 and TRBJ1-5 provide the parts outside the CDR3, is SAVISQKPSRDICQRGTSLTIQCQVDSQVTMMFWYRQQPGQSLTLIATANQGSEATYESGFVIDKFPISRPNLTFSTLTVSNMSPEDSSIYLCSVADLNAGDNQPQHFGDGTRLSIL.

This clone was seen just once. This rearrangement joins TRBV28 to TRBJ1-5; D not resolved. Germline values: CDR1 MDHEN, CDR2 SYDVKM. The CDR3 consists of 15 residues. The V and J ends lost 2 bases and 0 bases respectively, with 8 bases between them. Here the CDR3 DNA reads TGTGCCAGCAGTTTAGAGGTCAATAGCAATCAGCCCCAGCATTTT. Its protein is CASSLEVNSNQPQHF.

The rearrangement joins TRBV2 to TRBJ1-3; maybe TRBD1 (5 bases). The germline V gene has CDR1 SNHLY and CDR2 FYNNEI. Trimming pared 6 bases from V and 1 base from J, leaving 16 bases between. The CDR3 has 16 residues. Written as DNA, the CDR3 is TGTGCCAGCAGAGTTCGGTGGGCAGGGTCTGGAAACACCATATATTTT. It yields the protein CASRVRWAGSGNTIYF. Full variable domain (remainder filled in from reference TRBV2 and TRBJ1-3): EPEVTQTPSHQVTQMGQEVILRCVPISNHLYFYWYRQILGQKVEFLVSFYNNEISEKSEIFDDQFSVERPDGSNFTLKIRSTKLEDSAMYFCASRVRWAGSGNTIYFGEGSWLTVV.

V usage is TRBV27 and J usage is TRBJ2-7, with 8 bases matching TRBD1. Trimming at V came to 2 bases and at J to 5 bases, leaving 5 bases not matched to a gene. Germline V gene lookup returns CDR1 MNHEY and CDR2 SMNVEV (reference sequence). This CDR3 spans 14 amino acids. The CDR3 DNA reads as TGTGCCAGCAGTTTAAGGCAGGGGGCGAACGAGCAGTACTTC. As protein: CASSLRQGANEQYF.

This chain links TRBV7-8 with TRBJ1-2; 7 bases are a match to TRBD1. V gave up 1 base and J gave up 8 bases; unmatched junction bases: 10. In germline, CDR1 is SGHVS, CDR2 FQNEAQ. This CDR3 contains 15 residues. Here the CDR3 reads CASSLVVQGPWGYTF. In nucleotides, the CDR3 is TGTGCCAGCAGCTTAGTTGTACAGGGGCCGTGGGGCTACACCTTC.

The chain recombines TRBV9 with TRBJ2-3, with D possibly matching TRBD1 (6 bases). The germline V gene encodes CDR1 SGDLS and CDR2 YYNGEE. This CDR3 contains 15 residues. Trimming removed 4 bases from V and 7 bases from J, with 19 bases in between. DNA for the CDR3: TGTGCCAGCAGCCCGTGGGACAAATCCTATCATACGCAGTATTTT. This codes for CASSPWDKSYHTQYF.

V and J are TRBV7-6 and TRBJ1-5, with a possible D match to TRBD1 (6 bases). Trimming took 1 base from V and 0 from J, leaving 10 bases between them. Germline V lookup: CDR1 SGHVS, CDR2 FNYEAQ. CDR3 length: 16 amino acids. In DNA, the CDR3 is TGTGCCAGCAGCTTAGGTGGGACAACTAGCAATCAGCCCCAGCATTTT. Its protein product is CASSLGGTTSNQPQHF.

The rearrangement uses TRBV18 and TRBJ2-1; 13 positions agree with TRBD2. The CDR3 totals 19 residues. Losses at the gene ends were 6 bases for V and 2 bases for J; bases not matched to a gene: 13. The germline V gene encodes CDR1 KGHSH and CDR2 LQKENI. In DNA, the CDR3 is TGTGCCAGCTCCCGCACCGAGGGACTAGCGGGAATGACCTACAATGAGCAGTTCTTC. The encoded protein is CASSRTEGLAGMTYNEQFF. The variable domain in full, with the rest retrieved from reference TRBV18 and TRBJ2-1, is NAGVMQNPRHLVRRRGQEARLRCSPMKGHSHVYWYRQLPEEGLKFMVYLQKENIIDESGMPKERFSAEFPKEGPSILRIQQVVRGDSAAYFCASSRTEGLAGMTYNEQFFGPGTRLTVL.

The V and J genes are TRBV10-2 and TRBJ2-1, with 8 bases that match TRBD2. J gave up 10 bases and V 1 base, and 12 bases lay outside the gene matches. Germline lookup yields CDR1 WSHSY and CDR2 SAAADI. This CDR3 comprises 16 residues. CDR3 sequence reads: CASSEFLAGGLGEQFF. For the CDR3, the DNA is TGCGCCAGCAGTGAGTTTTTGGCGGGAGGATTAGGCGAGCAGTTCTTC.

The chain employs TRBV19 and TRBJ1-3; D remains unclear. CDR1 is LNHDA, CDR2 SQIVND, per germline (reference sequence). V was pared by 5 bases and J by 1 base, with 12 bases between. The CDR3 is made up of 15 amino acids. DNA for the CDR3: TGTGCCAGTAGTCCCCAGGCGGGGTCTGGAAACACCATATATTTT. It specifies CASSPQAGSGNTIYF.

The chain carries TRBV29-1 and TRBJ1-3, with 9 bases lining up with TRBD1. The V gene end was trimmed by 4 bases and the J gene end by 8 bases; junction bases not matched to a gene: 6. The germline CDR1 and CDR2 sequences are SQVTM and ANQGSEA. CDR3 length: 13 residues. As DNA, the CDR3 is TGCAGCGTTGGGGGACAGGGCGGGGACACCATATATTTT. It encodes CSVGGQGGDTIYF.

This sequence joins TRBV7-2 and TRBJ2-3, with D possibly TRBD2 on 6 matching bases. Deletions cut 4 bases from V and 3 bases from J, with 14 bases between. This CDR3 has 15 residues. CDR1 and CDR2 from the germline V gene are SGHTA and FQGNSA. The CDR3 DNA reads TGTGCCAGCAGCTACAACGGACTACCGACAGATACGCAGTATTTT. It is translated as CASSYNGLPTDTQYF.

This clone was picked up a small number of times. The chain has TRBV29-1 and TRBJ1-1; D unclear. The CDR3 is 11 amino acids. The V end was cut by 3 bases, the J end by 2 bases, with 4 bases between. CDR1 is SQVTM and CDR2 is ANQGSEA in the germline V gene. The CDR3 DNA reads as TGCAGCGTTGACAGAAACACTGAAGCTTTCTTT. Translated, it gives CSVDRNTEAFF.

The rearrangement joins TRBV6-6 to TRBJ2-4; D not resolved. CDR3 length equals 14 residues. V lost 5 bases and J 2 bases, leaving 10 bases between the germline ends. Germline values: CDR1 MNHNY, CDR2 SVGAGI (reference sequence). The CDR3 DNA reads as TGTGCCAGCAGTCCTAGTCTAACCAAAAACATTCAGTACTTC. This encodes CASSPSLTKNIQYF.

This rearrangement joins TRBV2 to TRBJ1-4, with a tentative D call TRBD1 (5 bases). The CDR3 length is 14 residues. V gave up 11 bases and J gave up 4 bases, with 17 bases separating them. The germline CDR1 and CDR2 sequences are SNHLY and FYNNEI. In nucleotides, the CDR3 is TGTGCCGGAACTGACGGGGGAGTTAATGAAAAACTGTTTTTT. This translates into CAGTDGGVNEKLFF.

The J gene is TRBJ2-5, the V gene TRBV5-5; 9 bases line up with TRBD1. The CDR3 is 15 residues long. J gave up 4 bases and V 3 bases, and 7 bases lay outside the gene matches. CDR1 and CDR2 (germline): SGHKS, YYEKEE (reference sequence). Written as DNA, the CDR3 is TGTGCCAGCAGCTCCTCCTACAGGGGGCTAGAGACCCAGTACTTC. Protein: CASSSSYRGLETQYF.

The chain employs TRBV19 and TRBJ1-1; D possibly corresponds to TRBD1 (6 bases). The CDR3 has 14 amino acids. Germline V gene lookup returns CDR1 LNHDA and CDR2 SQIVND (reference sequence). V lost 5 bases and J lost 5, with 15 bases in between. CDR3 DNA sequence: TGTGCCAGTAGTGCCAGGGGTTTGGTGACTGAAGCTTTCTTT. The encoded protein is CASSARGLVTEAFF.

The V gene is TRBV6-1, the J gene TRBJ1-5; D ambiguous. Looked up from germline, CDR1 is MNHNS and CDR2 is SASEGT. V dropped 8 bases and J dropped 3 bases, with 14 bases sitting between them. The CDR3 is 14 amino acids. CDR3 coding DNA: TGTGCCAGCCGCCCACGGTCTCACAATCAGCCCCAGCATTTT. Translation: CASRPRSHNQPQHF.

The J gene is TRBJ1-2, the V gene TRBV9, with D maybe TRBD1 (6 bases). The germline V gene encodes CDR1 SGDLS and CDR2 YYNGEE. This CDR3 comprises 14 residues. The V end was cut by 6 bases, the J end by 2 bases, with 14 bases between. CDR3 nucleotide sequence: TGTGCCAGCACCGAGGGGGAGGGAAACTATGGCTACACCTTC. Protein: CASTEGEGNYGYTF.

V and J are TRBV10-1 and TRBJ2-7; 7 bases align to TRBD1. Germline V lookup: CDR1 WNHNN, CDR2 SYGVQD (reference sequence). The CDR3 length is 13 residues. Trimming removed 5 bases from V and 1 base from J; junction bases left unmatched: 2. CDR3 in DNA: TGCGCCAGCAGTTTGACAGGGTCCTACGAGCAGTACTTC. It is translated as CASSLTGSYEQYF.

This clone was picked up one time. The rearrangement uses TRBV5-4 and TRBJ2-7, with D maybe TRBD1 (5 bases). The CDR3 has 14 amino acids. Trimming cost V 1 base and J 2 bases, with 10 bases left between them. Germline assignment: CDR1 SGHNT and CDR2 YYREEE (reference sequence). The CDR3 reads CASSLYGRAYEQYF. DNA for the CDR3: TGTGCCAGCAGCTTGTATGGCAGGGCCTACGAGCAGTACTTC. The variable domain in full, with the rest retrieved from reference TRBV5-4 and TRBJ2-7, is ETGVTQSPTHLIKTRGQQVTLRCSSQSGHNTVSWYQQALGQGPQFIFQYYREEENGRGNFPPRFSGLQFPNYSSELNVNALELDDSALYLCASSLYGRAYEQYFGPGTRLTVT.

The chain combines TRBV14 with TRBJ1-1, with 9 nucleotides matching TRBD1. The CDR3 is made up of 17 amino acids. Germline V gene lookup returns CDR1 SGHDN and CDR2 FVKESK. Germline trimming cut 1 base from V and 2 bases from J; bases unmatched to any gene: 8. This CDR3 is CASSQGAGTGLNTEAFF. The CDR3 nucleotides are TGTGCCAGCAGCCAAGGGGCCGGGACAGGGCTAAACACTGAAGCTTTCTTT.

The chain combines TRBV7-6 with TRBJ2-1, with TRBD1 matching 9 bases. The CDR3 is 15 residues long. Trimming at V came to 4 bases and at J to 5 bases, leaving 6 bases not matched to a gene. Germline CDR1 reads SGHVS; CDR2 reads FNYEAQ. The CDR3 DNA reads TGTGCCAGCAGCTCAAGGACAGGGGCCAACAATGAGCAGTTCTTC. Protein: CASSSRTGANNEQFF.